A single sample is the source of the 8 T cell receptor beta chains below, sequenced in a study of glioma-infiltrating T cells. Amplification of TCR alpha and beta CDR3 regions from RNA used iRepertoire nested multiplex PCR. Using its own MiXCR run on the multiplex PCR reads, TCRdb lists one record per CDR3 protein. The table shows 150,000 to 200,000 distinct CDR3 sequences, with 32% occurring only once. The sequenced sample was glioma tissue, nonneoplastic brain tissue, or PBMCs (not recorded which). The receptor source for this set is a human donor with low-grade glioma or glioblastoma, undergoing nonglioma brain surgery, or in good health (not recorded which).

This clonotype was seen many times. The chain carries TRBV7-2 and TRBJ1-5, with D unresolved. In germline, CDR1 is SGHTA, CDR2 FQGNSA. This CDR3 spans 13 amino acids. The germline V and J ends were trimmed by 6 bases and 0 bases, with 6 bases remaining between them. The CDR3 sequence is CASRGDSNQPQHF. Written as DNA, the CDR3 is TGTGCCAGCAGGGGAGATAGCAATCAGCCCCAGCATTTT. Variable domain in full (rest from reference TRBV7-2 and TRBJ1-5): GAGVSQSPSNKVTEKGKDVELRCDPISGHTALYWYRQSLGQGLEFLIYFQGNSAPDKSGLPSDRFSAERTGGSVSTLTIQRTQQEDSAVYLCASRGDSNQPQHFGDGTRLSIL.

This clonotype was observed a single time. Being one base from a much bigger clone, this may be a read error. The chain couples TRBV4-1 to TRBJ1-1; D is unresolved. Germline loops: CDR1 MGHRA, CDR2 YSYEKL. The CDR3 has 15 residues. Here the CDR3 DNA reads TGCGCCAGCAGACAAGGTGACGACATGAACACTGAAGCTTTCTTT. This codes for CASRQGDDMNTEAFF.

The V call is TRBV6-1, the J call TRBJ2-7, with D maybe TRBD1 (5 bases). The CDR3 has 13 amino acids. The germline CDR1 and CDR2 sequences are MNHNS and SASEGT. V was pared by 6 bases and J by 4 bases, with 13 bases between. The CDR3 loop is CASSSPPGYEQYF. For the CDR3, the DNA is TGTGCCAGCAGCTCCCCCCCAGGGTACGAGCAGTACTTC.

Of note for this clonotype: With a much larger clone just one base away, this may be a read error. The rearrangement links TRBV14 to TRBJ2-7; TRBD1 aligns across 8 bases. Germline CDR1 reads SGHDN; CDR2 reads FVKESK. The J segment lost 2 bases and the V segment lost 4 bases, leaving 7 bases of the junction unmatched. This CDR3 contains 15 residues. CDR3 nucleotides: TGTGCCAGCAGCCTGTCTGGGACAGGTCCCTACGAGCAGTACTTC. Translated, it gives CASSLSGTGPYEQYF.

In this sample, this clonotype turned up many times. V usage is TRBV4-3 and J usage is TRBJ2-3, with TRBD2 identical over 9 bases. This CDR3 is 16 amino acids long. V lost 0 bases to trimming and J lost 2 bases; unmatched junction nucleotides: 3. Germline assignment: CDR1 LGHNA and CDR2 YSLEER. The CDR3 region is CASSQDTSGLTDTQYF. In DNA form, the CDR3 reads TGCGCCAGCAGCCAAGATACTAGCGGGCTCACAGATACGCAGTATTTT.

The rearrangement joins TRBV2 to TRBJ2-7; perhaps TRBD2 as D (5 bases). The CDR3 is 12 residues long. With 6 bases removed from V and 3 bases from J, the gap between germline ends came to 9 bases. Germline V lookup: CDR1 SNHLY, CDR2 FYNNEI. CDR3 nucleotides: TGTGCCAGCAGCGGGGATGACTACGAGCAGTACTTC. Its translation: CASSGDDYEQYF.

At least ten counts were recorded for this clonotype. CDR3 in amino acids: CASSLQGGPSPYEQYF. As DNA, the CDR3 is TGTGCCAGCAGCTTACAGGGGGGACCCTCCCCCTACGAGCAGTACTTC. The V and J genes are TRBV7-2 and TRBJ2-7; D possibly corresponds to TRBD1 (7 bases). CDR1 is SGHTA, CDR2 FQGNSA, per germline. V lost 2 bases, J lost 2 bases, and 16 bases lay in between. The CDR3 sequence is 16 residues long. Drawing the rest from reference TRBV7-2 and TRBJ2-7, the complete variable domain is GAGVSQSPSNKVTEKGKDVELRCDPISGHTALYWYRQSLGQGLEFLIYFQGNSAPDKSGLPSDRFSAERTGGSVSTLTIQRTQQEDSAVYLCASSLQGGPSPYEQYFGPGTRLTVT.

The genes are TRBV5-1 and TRBJ2-3; TRBD2 agrees at 11 bases. The CDR3 has 16 residues. The V and J ends lost 7 bases and 1 base, in that order; junction bases with no gene match: 8. CDR1 is SGHRS, CDR2 YFSETQ, per germline. The CDR3 loop reads CASGLAGLSGTDTQYF. The DNA for the CDR3 is TGCGCCAGCGGACTAGCGGGTCTCTCGGGCACAGATACGCAGTATTTT. The whole variable domain, filled in from reference TRBV5-1 and TRBJ2-3, reads KAGVTQTPRYLIKTRGQQVTLSCSPISGHRSVSWYQQTPGQGLQFLFEYFSETQRNKGNFPGRFSGRQFSNSRSEMNVSTLELGDSALYLCASGLAGLSGTDTQYFGPGTRLTVL.